The clone carrying this T cell receptor (beta chain) was observed at least ten times. V gave up 8 bases and J gave up 5 bases; unmatched junction bases: 9. Germline V gives CDR1 LGHNT, CDR2 FRNRAP. This CDR3 region has 14 residues. Libraries were prepared by immunoSEQ multiplex PCR; TCRdb keeps only in-frame clonotypes and omits some of them. The sample is made up of tens of thousands of clones, none counted only once. The data derive from a study of T cells after posttransplantation cyclophosphamide. Sequencing was carried out using PBMCs. The origin of this receptor is a middle-aged man in good health, CMV-negative, and a related stem cell transplant donor. This chain uses TRBV12-5 with TRBJ1-1, with 9 bases identical to TRBD1. CDR3 residues: CASFPQGAWTEAFF. The CDR3 bases are TGTGCTAGTTTCCCACAGGGGGCTTGGACTGAAGCTTTCTTT.